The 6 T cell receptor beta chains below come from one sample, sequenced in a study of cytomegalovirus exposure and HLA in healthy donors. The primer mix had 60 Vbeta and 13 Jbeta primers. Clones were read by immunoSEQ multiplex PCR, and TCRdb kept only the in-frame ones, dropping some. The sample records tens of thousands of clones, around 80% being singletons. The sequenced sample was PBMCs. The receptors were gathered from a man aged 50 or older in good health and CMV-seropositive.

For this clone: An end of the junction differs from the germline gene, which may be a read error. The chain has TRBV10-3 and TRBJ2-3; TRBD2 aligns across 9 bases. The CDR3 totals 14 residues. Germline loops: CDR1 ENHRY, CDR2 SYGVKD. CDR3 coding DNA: TGCGCTTCTAGTAGCGGGAGTCGGACAGATACGCAGTATTTT. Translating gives CASSSGSRTDTQYF.

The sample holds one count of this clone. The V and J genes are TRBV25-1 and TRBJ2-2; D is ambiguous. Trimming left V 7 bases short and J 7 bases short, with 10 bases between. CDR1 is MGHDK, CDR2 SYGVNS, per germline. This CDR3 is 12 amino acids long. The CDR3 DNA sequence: TGTGCCAGCAATAGTTTTGGCGGGGAGCTGTTTTTT. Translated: CASNSFGGELFF.

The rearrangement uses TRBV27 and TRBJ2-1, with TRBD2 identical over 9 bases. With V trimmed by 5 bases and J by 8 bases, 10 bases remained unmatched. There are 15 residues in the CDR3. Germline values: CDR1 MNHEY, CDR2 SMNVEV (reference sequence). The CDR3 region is CASSMGTSRLYEQFF. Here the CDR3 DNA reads TGTGCCAGCAGTATGGGGACTAGCCGGTTATATGAGCAGTTCTTC.

The CDR3 sequence is CASSLRLAGEGETQYF. CDR3 coding DNA: TGCGCCAGCAGCCTTCGACTAGCGGGGGAGGGAGAGACCCAGTACTTC. The V call is TRBV4-3, the J call TRBJ2-5; TRBD2 matches 12 bases. This CDR3 is 16 amino acids long. CDR1 and CDR2 (germline): LGHNA, YSLEER. The trim removed 4 bases at V and 4 bases at J, leaving 7 bases unmatched.

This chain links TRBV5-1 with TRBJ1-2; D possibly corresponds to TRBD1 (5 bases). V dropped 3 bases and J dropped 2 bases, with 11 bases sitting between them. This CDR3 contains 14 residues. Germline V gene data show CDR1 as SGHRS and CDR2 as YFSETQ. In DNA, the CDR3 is TGCGCCAGCAGCTCCTTACAGGTGAACTATGGCTACACCTTC. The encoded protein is CASSSLQVNYGYTF.

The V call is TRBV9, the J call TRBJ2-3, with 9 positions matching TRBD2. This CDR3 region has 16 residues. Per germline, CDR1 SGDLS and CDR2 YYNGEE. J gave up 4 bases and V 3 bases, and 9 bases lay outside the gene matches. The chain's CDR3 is CASSEEAGGNADTQYF. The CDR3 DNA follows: TGTGCCAGCAGCGAGGAGGCGGGAGGGAACGCAGATACGCAGTATTTT.